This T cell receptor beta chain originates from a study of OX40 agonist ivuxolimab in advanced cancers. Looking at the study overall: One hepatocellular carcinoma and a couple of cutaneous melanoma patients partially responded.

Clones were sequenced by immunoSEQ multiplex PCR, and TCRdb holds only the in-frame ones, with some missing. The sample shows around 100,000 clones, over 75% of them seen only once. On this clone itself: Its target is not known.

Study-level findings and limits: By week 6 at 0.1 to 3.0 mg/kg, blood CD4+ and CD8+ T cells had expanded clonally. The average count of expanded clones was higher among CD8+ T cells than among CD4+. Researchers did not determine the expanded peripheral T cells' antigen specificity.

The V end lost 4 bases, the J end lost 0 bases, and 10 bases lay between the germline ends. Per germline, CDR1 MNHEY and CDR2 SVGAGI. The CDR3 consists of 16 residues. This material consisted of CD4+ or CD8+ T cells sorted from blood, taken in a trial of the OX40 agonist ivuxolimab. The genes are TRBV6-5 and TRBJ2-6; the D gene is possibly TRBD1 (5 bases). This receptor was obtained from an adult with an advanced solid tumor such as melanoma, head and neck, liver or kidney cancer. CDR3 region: CASSFRVFSGANVLTF. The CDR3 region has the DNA TGTGCCAGCAGTTTCAGGGTTTTCTCTGGGGCCAACGTCCTGACTTTC.